These 5 T cell receptor beta chains came from one sample sequenced in a study of cytomegalovirus exposure and HLA in healthy donors (dated by TCRdb to 2016 to 2017). Library construction relied on the immunoSEQ multiplex PCR assay. For the multiplex PCR, a mixture combining 60 forward primers for TCR Vbeta segments and 13 reverse primers for TCR Jbeta segments was used. The table comes from immuneACCESS by way of TCRdb, which keeps in-frame sequences with V and J called. Part of the clones is missing from these tables; in studies checked, under half for an unresolved V gene and the rest for unknown reasons. The sample includes about 150,000 clones, with approximately 79% observed a single time. The top ten constitute approximately 2.1% of the sample. The sequencing input was PBMCs. The origin of the receptors is a male donor in good health and CMV-seronegative.

The CDR3 region has the DNA TGTGCCTCCCAGCGGGCGGGTGAGCAGTTCTTC. Translation: CASQRAGEQFF. This sequence joins TRBV27 and TRBJ2-1; TRBD2 is a possible D gene (6 bases). Germline loops: CDR1 MNHEY, CDR2 SMNVEV (reference sequence). Trimming removed 11 bases from V and 9 bases from J, with 14 bases in between. This CDR3 contains 11 residues.

The chain couples TRBV14 to TRBJ1-3; D unresolved. The CDR3 is made up of 17 amino acids. The V end was cut by 3 bases, the J end by 0 bases, with 15 bases between. CDR1 is SGHDN and CDR2 is FVKESK in the germline V gene. CDR3 amino acids: CASSQFGGISSGNTIYF. The CDR3 region has the DNA TGTGCCAGCAGCCAGTTCGGCGGGATAAGCTCTGGAAACACCATATATTTT.

The rearrangement links TRBV7-9 to TRBJ2-1, with 14 bases matching TRBD2. Germline CDR1 SEHNR, CDR2 FQNEAQ (reference sequence). Trimming removed 7 bases from V and 4 bases from J; junction bases left unmatched: 6. This CDR3 has 16 amino acids. CDR3 sequence reads: CASIGTSGRQYNEQFF. CDR3 coding DNA: TGTGCCAGCATTGGGACTAGCGGGAGACAATACAATGAGCAGTTCTTC.

V and J are TRBV2 and TRBJ2-7, with TRBD1 identical over 9 bases. V lost 3 bases, J lost 1 base, and 4 bases stayed unmatched. The CDR3 sequence is 15 residues long. Germline V CDR1 and CDR2: SNHLY, FYNNEI. The CDR3 region has the DNA TGTGCCAGCAGTGAGAGGACAGGGGCGTCCTACGAGCAGTACTTC. The encoded protein is CASSERTGASYEQYF. Together with reference TRBV2 and TRBJ2-7, the CDR3 gives the full variable domain: EPEVTQTPSHQVTQMGQEVILRCVPISNHLYFYWYRQILGQKVEFLVSFYNNEISEKSEIFDDQFSVERPDGSNFTLKIRSTKLEDSAMYFCASSERTGASYEQYFGPGTRLTVT.

This chain connects TRBV2 to TRBJ1-4; 10 bases agree with TRBD1. The CDR3 length is 12 residues. The J segment lost 6 bases and the V segment lost 9 bases, leaving 1 base of the junction unmatched. In germline, CDR1 is SNHLY, CDR2 FYNNEI. CDR3: CASGQGDEKLFF. The CDR3 nucleotides read TGTGCCAGTGGACAGGGGGATGAAAAACTGTTTTTT.